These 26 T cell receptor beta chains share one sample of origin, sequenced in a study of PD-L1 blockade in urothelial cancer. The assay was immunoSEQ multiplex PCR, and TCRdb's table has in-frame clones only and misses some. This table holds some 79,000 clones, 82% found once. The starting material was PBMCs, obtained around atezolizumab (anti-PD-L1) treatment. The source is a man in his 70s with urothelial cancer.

The CDR3 loop is CASSIGAGYYGYTF. The DNA of the CDR3 is TGTGCCAGTAGTATAGGGGCAGGGTACTATGGCTACACCTTC. J is TRBJ1-2 and V is TRBV19; weak D call: TRBD1 (5 bases). The CDR3 consists of 14 residues. Trimming shortened V by 1 base and J by 3 bases, and 9 bases separated the two germline ends. The germline V gene has CDR1 LNHDA and CDR2 SQIVND (reference sequence).

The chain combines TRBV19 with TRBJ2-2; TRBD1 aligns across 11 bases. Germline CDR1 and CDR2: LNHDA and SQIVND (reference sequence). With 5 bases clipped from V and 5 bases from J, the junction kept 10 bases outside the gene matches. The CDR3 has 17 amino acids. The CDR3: CASSSPGTGGGTGELFF. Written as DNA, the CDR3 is TGTGCCAGTAGTTCCCCTGGGACAGGGGGTGGGACCGGGGAGCTGTTTTTT. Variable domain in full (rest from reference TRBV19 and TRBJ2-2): DGGITQSPKYLFRKEGQNVTLSCEQNLNHDAMYWYRQDPGQGLRLIYYSQIVNDFQKGDIAEGYSVSREKKESFPLTVTSAQKNPTAFYLCASSSPGTGGGTGELFFGEGSRLTVL.

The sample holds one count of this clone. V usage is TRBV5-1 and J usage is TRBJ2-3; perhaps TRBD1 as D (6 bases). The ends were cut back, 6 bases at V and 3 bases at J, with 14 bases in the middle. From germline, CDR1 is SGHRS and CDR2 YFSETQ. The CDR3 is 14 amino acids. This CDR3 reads CASNSGRGTDTQYF. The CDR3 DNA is TGCGCCAGCAATTCGGGCAGGGGAACAGATACGCAGTATTTT.

The CDR3 spells CASSAGGTAYEQYF. CDR3 nucleotides: TGTGCCAGCAGCGCCGGGGGTACAGCCTACGAGCAGTACTTC. This rearrangement joins TRBV11-3 to TRBJ2-7, with D tentatively TRBD2 (6 bases). The CDR3 runs 14 residues. The V end lost 5 bases, the J end lost 2 bases, and 13 bases lay between the germline ends. CDR1 is SGHNT and CDR2 is YENEEA in the germline V gene.

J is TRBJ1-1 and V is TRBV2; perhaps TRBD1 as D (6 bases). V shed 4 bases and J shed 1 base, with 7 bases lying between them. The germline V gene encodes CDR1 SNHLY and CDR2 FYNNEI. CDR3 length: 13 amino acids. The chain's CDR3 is CASSADRNTEAFF. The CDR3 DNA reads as TGTGCCAGCAGTGCGGACAGGAACACTGAAGCTTTCTTT.

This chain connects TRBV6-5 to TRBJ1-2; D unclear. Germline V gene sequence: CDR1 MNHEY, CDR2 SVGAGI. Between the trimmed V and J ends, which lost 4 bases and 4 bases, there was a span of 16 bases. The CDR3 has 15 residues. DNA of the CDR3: TGTGCCAGCAGTTCCCCCCCACGGGCGGGCTATGGCTACACCTTC. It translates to CASSSPPRAGYGYTF.

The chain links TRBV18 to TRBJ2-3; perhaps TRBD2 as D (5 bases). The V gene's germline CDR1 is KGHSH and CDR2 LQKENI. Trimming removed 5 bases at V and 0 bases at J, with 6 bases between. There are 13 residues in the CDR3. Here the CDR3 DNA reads TGTGCCAGCTCAAGGACTAGCACAGATACGCAGTATTTT. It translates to CASSRTSTDTQYF.

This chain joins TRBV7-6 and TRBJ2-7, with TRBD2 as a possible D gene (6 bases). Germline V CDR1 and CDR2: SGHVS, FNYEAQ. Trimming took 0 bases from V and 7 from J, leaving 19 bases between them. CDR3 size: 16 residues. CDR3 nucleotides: TGTGCCAGCAGCTTAGCTGGGCAGTACCCTCGGGGGGAGCAGTACTTC. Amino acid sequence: CASSLAGQYPRGEQYF.

The CDR3, as DNA: TGTGCCAGCAGTTTAGGGAGGGGAGGCAATCAGCCCCAGCATTTT. Its translation is CASSLGRGGNQPQHF. The chain combines TRBV27 with TRBJ1-5, with D possibly TRBD1 on 5 matching bases. The CDR3 runs 15 residues. V lost 2 bases, J lost 2 bases, and 10 bases lay in between. Per germline, CDR1 MNHEY and CDR2 SMNVEV (reference sequence).

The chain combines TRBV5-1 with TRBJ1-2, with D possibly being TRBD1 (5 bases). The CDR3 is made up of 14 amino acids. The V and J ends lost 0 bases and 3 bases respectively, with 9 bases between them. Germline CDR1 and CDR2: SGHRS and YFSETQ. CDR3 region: CASSLGGRDYGYTF. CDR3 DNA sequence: TGCGCCAGCAGCTTGGGGGGCAGGGACTATGGCTACACCTTC.

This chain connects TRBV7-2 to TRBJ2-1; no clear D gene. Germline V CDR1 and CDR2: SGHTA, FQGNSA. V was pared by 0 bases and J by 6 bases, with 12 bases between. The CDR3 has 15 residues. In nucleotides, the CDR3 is TGTGCCAGCAGCTTAGCACTAACCCCCTCCAATGAGCAGTTCTTC. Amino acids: CASSLALTPSNEQFF.

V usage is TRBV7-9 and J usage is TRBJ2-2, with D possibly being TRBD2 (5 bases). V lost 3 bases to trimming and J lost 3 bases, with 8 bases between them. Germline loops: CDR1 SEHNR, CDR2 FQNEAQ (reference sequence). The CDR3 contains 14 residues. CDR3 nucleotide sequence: TGTGCCAGCAGCTTGGGGAGATACACCGGGGAGCTGTTTTTT. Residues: CASSLGRYTGELFF.

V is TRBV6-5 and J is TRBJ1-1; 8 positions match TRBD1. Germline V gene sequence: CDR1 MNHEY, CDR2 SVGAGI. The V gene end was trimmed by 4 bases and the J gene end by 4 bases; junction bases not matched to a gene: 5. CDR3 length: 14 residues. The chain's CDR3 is CASSSSGGSTEAFF. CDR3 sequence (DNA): TGTGCCAGCAGTTCTTCAGGGGGCAGCACTGAAGCTTTCTTT.

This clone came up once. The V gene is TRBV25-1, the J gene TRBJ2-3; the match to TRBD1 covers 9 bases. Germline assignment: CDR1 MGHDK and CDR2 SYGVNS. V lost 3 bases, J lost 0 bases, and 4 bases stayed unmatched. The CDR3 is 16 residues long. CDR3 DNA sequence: TGTGCCAGCAGTGAGCCGACAGGGGGTAGCACAGATACGCAGTATTTT. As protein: CASSEPTGGSTDTQYF.

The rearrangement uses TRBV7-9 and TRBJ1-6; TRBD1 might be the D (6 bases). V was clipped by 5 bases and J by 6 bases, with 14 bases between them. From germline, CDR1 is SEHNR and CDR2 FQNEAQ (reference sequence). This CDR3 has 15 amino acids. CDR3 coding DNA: TGTGCCAGCAGCCCAGGGGAAACAGCTAATTCACCCCTCCACTTT. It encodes CASSPGETANSPLHF.

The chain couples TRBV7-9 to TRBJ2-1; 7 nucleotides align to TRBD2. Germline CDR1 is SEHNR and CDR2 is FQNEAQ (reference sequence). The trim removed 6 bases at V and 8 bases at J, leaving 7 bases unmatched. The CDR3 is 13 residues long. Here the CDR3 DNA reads TGTGCCAGCAGGGGACTACCCTCGGATGAGCAGTTCTTC. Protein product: CASRGLPSDEQFF.

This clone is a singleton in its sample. The DNA of the CDR3 is TGTGCCAGCAGCAAAAGGGGCCTAGCGGTCAACTCCTACGAGCAGTACTTC. It translates to CASSKRGLAVNSYEQYF. The rearrangement uses TRBV21-1 and TRBJ2-7; no check of the table's D call, TRBD2, against the DNA was made. TRBV21-1 is annotated as a pseudogene. The CDR3 totals 17 residues.

For the CDR3, the DNA is TGTGCCAGCAGCTGGGGTGCGGGCCCGTACGAGCAGTACTTC. This codes for CASSWGAGPYEQYF. This chain joins TRBV11-1 and TRBJ2-7; D may be TRBD2 (5 bases). With 4 bases removed from V and 4 bases from J, the gap between germline ends came to 14 bases. Germline V lookup: CDR1 SGHAT, CDR2 FQDESV (reference sequence). The CDR3 contains 14 residues.

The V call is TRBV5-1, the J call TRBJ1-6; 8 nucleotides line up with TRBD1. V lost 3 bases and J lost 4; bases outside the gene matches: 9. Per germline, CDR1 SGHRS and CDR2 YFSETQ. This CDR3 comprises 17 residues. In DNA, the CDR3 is TGCGCCAGCAGCTCTGGACAGGGCTATCCTTATAATTCACCCCTCCACTTT. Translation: CASSSGQGYPYNSPLHF.

The CDR3 DNA is TGTGCCAGCTCACCCACTCCGGGAAGGAACACTGAAGCTTTCTTT. Residues: CASSPTPGRNTEAFF. The V call is TRBV18, the J call TRBJ1-1; D is unresolved. The ends were cut back, 3 bases at V and 1 base at J, with 12 bases in the middle. From germline, CDR1 is KGHSH and CDR2 LQKENI. The CDR3 runs to 15 residues. The entire variable domain, with the rest obtained from reference TRBV18 and TRBJ1-1, is as follows: NAGVMQNPRHLVRRRGQEARLRCSPMKGHSHVYWYRQLPEEGLKFMVYLQKENIIDESGMPKERFSAEFPKEGPSILRIQQVVRGDSAAYFCASSPTPGRNTEAFFGQGTRLTVV.

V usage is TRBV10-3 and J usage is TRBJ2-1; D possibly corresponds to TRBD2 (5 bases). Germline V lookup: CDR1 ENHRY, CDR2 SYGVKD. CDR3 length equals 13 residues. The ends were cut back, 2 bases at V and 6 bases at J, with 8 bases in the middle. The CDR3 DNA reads TGTGCCATCAGTGAGACTAGTCCCAATGAGCAGTTCTTC. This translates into CAISETSPNEQFF.

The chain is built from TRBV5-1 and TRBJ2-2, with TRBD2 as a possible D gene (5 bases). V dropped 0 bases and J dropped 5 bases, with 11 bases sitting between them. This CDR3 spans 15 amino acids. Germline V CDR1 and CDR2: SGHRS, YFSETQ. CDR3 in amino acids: CASSLAVAGTGELFF. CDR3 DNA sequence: TGCGCCAGCAGCTTGGCCGTTGCGGGTACCGGGGAGCTGTTTTTT.

DNA of the CDR3: TGTGCCAGCAGCGACCAAGTAGCGGATACGCAGTATTTT. Translation gives CASSDQVADTQYF. This rearrangement joins TRBV9 to TRBJ2-3; maybe TRBD2 (5 bases). The CDR3 consists of 13 residues. With 3 bases removed from V and 6 bases from J, the gap between germline ends came to 11 bases. Per the germline V gene, CDR1 is SGDLS and CDR2 is YYNGEE.

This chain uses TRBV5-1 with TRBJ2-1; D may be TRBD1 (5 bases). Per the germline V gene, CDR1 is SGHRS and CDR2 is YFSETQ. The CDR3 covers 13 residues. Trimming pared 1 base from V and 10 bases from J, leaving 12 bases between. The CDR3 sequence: CASSLSGAGEQFF. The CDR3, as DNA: TGCGCCAGCAGCTTGTCTGGGGCAGGAGAGCAGTTCTTC. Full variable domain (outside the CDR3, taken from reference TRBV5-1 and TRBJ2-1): KAGVTQTPRYLIKTRGQQVTLSCSPISGHRSVSWYQQTPGQGLQFLFEYFSETQRNKGNFPGRFSGRQFSNSRSEMNVSTLELGDSALYLCASSLSGAGEQFFGPGTRLTVL.

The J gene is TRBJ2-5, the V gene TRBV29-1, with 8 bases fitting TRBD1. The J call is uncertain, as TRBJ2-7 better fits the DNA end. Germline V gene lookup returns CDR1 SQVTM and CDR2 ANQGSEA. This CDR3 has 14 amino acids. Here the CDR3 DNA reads TGCAGCGACCTCCGGGACAGGAGCTCCTACGAGCAGTACTTC. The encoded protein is CSDLRDRSSYEQYF.

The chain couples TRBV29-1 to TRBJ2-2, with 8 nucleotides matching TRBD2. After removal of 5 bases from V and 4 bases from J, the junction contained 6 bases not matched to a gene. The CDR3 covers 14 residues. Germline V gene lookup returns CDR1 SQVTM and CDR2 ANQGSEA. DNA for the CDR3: TGCAGCGTTTCAGCGGGAGCGACCACCGGGGAGCTGTTTTTT. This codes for CSVSAGATTGELFF.